This T cell receptor (beta chain) comes out of a study of blood T cell repertoires in COVID-19. Study-wide background: Samples of COVID-19 (acute and convalescent) were obtained from the United States, Italy and Spain. PBMCs, B-cell-depleted T cells, or T cells provided the cDNA or gDNA that made up the material.

This clone was found once. Study processing details: Amplification from reference gene primers served as the basis for estimated nucleated cell counts. Only in-frame clones appear in the TCRdb table, and some are missing; sequencing was by immunoSEQ multiplex PCR. V, J and clone size reflect that table, while D and trimming were determined from the DNA. Of around 230,000 clones in the sample, approximately 90% were seen once. The CDR3 spans 21 residues. V gave up 3 bases and J gave up 2 bases; unmatched junction bases: 18. CDR1 and CDR2 (germline): ENHRY, SYGVKD. The genes are TRBV10-3 and TRBJ2-3; 12 nucleotides align to TRBD2. The receptor's source is a man aged 25-45 years who had recovered from COVID-19. The sample taken for sequencing was peripheral blood. The CDR3, as DNA: TGTGCCATCAGTGATTCCGACCCGTCGAGACTAGCGGGGGACCACACAGATACGCAGTATTTT. Translated, it gives CAISDSDPSRLAGDHTDTQYF.